One and the same sample provided the 17 T cell receptor beta chains below, sequenced in a study of CD8 T cells in ankylosing spondylitis. TCRdb used MiXCR to reprocess the 5' RACE reads, holding one entry per CDR3 protein. The sample includes approximately 300,000 distinct CDR3 sequences, less than 25% of them seen just once. Source material: blood, either unsorted or a sorted T cell fraction (not recorded which). These receptors came from a female donor with ankylosing spondylitis or in good health (not recorded which).

The chain joins TRBV19 to TRBJ1-6; TRBD1 agrees at 8 bases. Germline V CDR1 and CDR2: LNHDA, SQIVND (reference sequence). The CDR3 runs to 15 residues. J was trimmed by 7 bases and V by 9 bases; bases with no gene match: 11. Written as DNA, the CDR3 is TGTGCCAGCCGCCCAAGACAGGGGACCAATTCACCCCTCCACTTT. The encoded protein is CASRPRQGTNSPLHF.

The chain carries TRBV20-1 and TRBJ2-1; D might be TRBD2 (5 bases). Per germline, CDR1 DFQATT and CDR2 SNEGSKA (reference sequence). There are 12 residues in the CDR3. The V end was cut by 0 bases, the J end by 8 bases, with 8 bases between. CDR3 protein: CSARDRGDEQFF. As DNA, the CDR3 is TGCAGTGCTAGAGATCGGGGAGATGAGCAGTTCTTC.

V gene TRBV6-1 combines with J gene TRBJ2-1; D is ambiguous. CDR3 length equals 15 residues. CDR1 and CDR2 (germline): MNHNS, SASEGT. V lost 7 bases and J 1 base, leaving 14 bases between the germline ends. CDR3 in amino acids: CASTSIWVSYNEQFF. The CDR3 DNA follows: TGTGCCAGCACCTCCATTTGGGTATCCTACAATGAGCAGTTCTTC.

The rearrangement joins TRBV6-6 to TRBJ2-5, with D uncertain. The ends were cut back, 6 bases at V and 2 bases at J, with 7 bases in the middle. CDR3 length equals 12 residues. Germline assignment: CDR1 MNHNY and CDR2 SVGAGI (reference sequence). CDR3: CASRAPQETQYF. Here the CDR3 DNA reads TGTGCCAGCAGGGCACCTCAAGAGACCCAGTACTTC.

This chain connects TRBV10-3 to TRBJ2-3; TRBD2 aligns across 11 bases. CDR1 is ENHRY, CDR2 SYGVKD, per germline. The CDR3 is 18 amino acids. The ends lost 4 bases at V and 5 bases at J; junction bases unmatched: 14. This CDR3 reads CAISGNSLAGGLVDTQYF. CDR3 DNA sequence: TGTGCCATCAGTGGTAACTCCCTAGCGGGAGGTCTAGTAGATACGCAGTATTTT.

This clonotype appeared a few times. The chain is built from TRBV13 and TRBJ2-5, with 9 bases aligning to TRBD1. This CDR3 has 17 amino acids. Trimming at V came to 4 bases and at J to 5 bases, leaving 14 bases not matched to a gene. Germline loops: CDR1 PRHDT, CDR2 FYEKMQ (reference sequence). The CDR3 DNA reads as TGTGCCAGCAGCTCCCAGACAGGGGGGATCAGCAGGGAGACCCAGTACTTC. This encodes CASSSQTGGISRETQYF.

The chain couples TRBV27 to TRBJ2-1, with TRBD2 as a possible D gene (6 bases). There are 14 residues in the CDR3. V dropped 5 bases and J dropped 4 bases, with 12 bases sitting between them. Looked up from germline, CDR1 is MNHEY and CDR2 is SMNVEV (reference sequence). The CDR3 spells CASSRRERYNEQFF. DNA for the CDR3: TGTGCCAGCAGTAGGAGGGAGCGTTACAATGAGCAGTTCTTC.

The V and J genes are TRBV6-6 and TRBJ2-7; TRBD1 matches at 7 bases. There are 12 residues in the CDR3. After removal of 9 bases from V and 5 bases from J, the junction contained 7 bases not matched to a gene. The germline gives CDR1 MNHNY, CDR2 SVGAGI (reference sequence). CDR3: CASRLQGNEQYF. The CDR3 DNA is TGTGCCAGTAGACTACAGGGGAACGAGCAGTACTTC.

The chain is built from TRBV15 and TRBJ2-6, with TRBD1 matching 7 bases. The CDR3 consists of 17 residues. V gave up 0 bases and J gave up 2 bases; unmatched junction bases: 4. Germline assignment: CDR1 LNHNV and CDR2 YYDKDF (reference sequence). The CDR3 spells CATSRELQGAGANVLTF. In DNA form, the CDR3 reads TGTGCCACCAGCAGAGAATTGCAGGGGGCTGGGGCCAACGTCCTGACTTTC.

This clonotype was recorded a few times. V usage is TRBV20-1 and J usage is TRBJ2-3; no clear D gene. CDR3 length: 13 residues. The ends were cut back, 3 bases at V and 6 bases at J, with 13 bases in the middle. CDR1 is DFQATT, CDR2 SNEGSKA, per germline (reference sequence). CDR3 protein: CSASVAAPDTQYF. For the CDR3, the DNA is TGCAGTGCTAGTGTGGCGGCCCCCGATACGCAGTATTTT.

This clonotype was seen only a few times. The CDR3 DNA is TGCGCCAGCAGCCAAGATTGGGGTGGCAGGAACTATGGCTACACCTTC. It yields the protein CASSQDWGGRNYGYTF. The chain uses TRBV4-3 and TRBJ1-2; no definite D call. Per germline, CDR1 LGHNA and CDR2 YSLEER. The length of the CDR3 is 16 residues. V was trimmed by 0 bases and J by 2 bases, leaving 13 bases between them.

In this sample, this clonotype turned up a few times. This rearrangement joins TRBV5-1 to TRBJ2-2; D gene unclear. The V end lost 0 bases, the J end lost 7 bases, and 7 bases lay between the germline ends. Germline CDR1 is SGHRS and CDR2 is YFSETQ. CDR3 length: 13 residues. The CDR3 spells CASSLEHSGELFF. Written as DNA, the CDR3 is TGCGCCAGCAGCTTGGAACATAGCGGGGAGCTGTTTTTT.

This clonotype was seen only a few times. The chain combines TRBV4-3 with TRBJ1-2; a weak D match, TRBD1 (5 bases). Germline loops: CDR1 LGHNA, CDR2 YSLEER. The CDR3 extends over 15 amino acids. V lost 4 bases and J lost 5, with 17 bases in between. The CDR3 nucleotides are TGCGCCAGCAGCCCTCTCGTAGGGGTTGGTTATGGCTACACCTTC. Amino acids: CASSPLVGVGYGYTF.

The chain uses TRBV15 and TRBJ2-5; a weak D match, TRBD2 (6 bases). The CDR3 sequence is 14 residues long. Per the germline V gene, CDR1 is LNHNV and CDR2 is YYDKDF (reference sequence). V lost 5 bases and J lost 7, with 17 bases in between. This CDR3 is CATSLRLDRGTQYF. The CDR3 DNA follows: TGTGCCACCAGCTTGCGACTAGACCGAGGGACCCAGTACTTC.

This chain uses TRBV6-2 or TRBV6-3 with TRBJ2-1; the match to TRBD2 covers 8 bases. The CDR3 spans 15 residues. Per germline, CDR1 MNHEY and CDR2 SVGEGT. The trim removed 6 bases at V and 0 bases at J, leaving 4 bases unmatched. CDR3 nucleotide sequence: TGTGCCAGCAGCATAGCGGGGAGCTCCTACAATGAGCAGTTCTTC. Its translation is CASSIAGSSYNEQFF.

The chain carries TRBV7-6 and TRBJ2-5, with D unclear. In germline, CDR1 is SGHVS, CDR2 FNYEAQ. V gave up 5 bases and J gave up 1 base, with 14 bases separating them. The CDR3 runs to 15 residues. The CDR3 DNA reads as TGTGCCAGCAGCCCGACCATTGTTCCCCAAGAGACCCAGTACTTC. Translation gives CASSPTIVPQETQYF. Combining the CDR3 with reference TRBV7-6 and TRBJ2-5 gives the whole variable domain GAGVSQSPRYKVTKRGQDVALRCDPISGHVSLYWYRQALGQGPEFLTYFNYEAQQDKSGLPNDRFSAERPEGSISTLTIQRTEQRDSAMYRCASSPTIVPQETQYFGPGTRLLVL.

The chain carries TRBV6-2 or TRBV6-3 and TRBJ2-5, with D unresolved. V lost 5 bases and J 5 bases, leaving 15 bases between the germline ends. Germline lookup yields CDR1 MNHEY and CDR2 SVGEGT. The CDR3 has 14 amino acids. This CDR3 reads CASSLPAPGETQYF. Written as DNA, the CDR3 is TGTGCCAGCAGTCTTCCAGCCCCCGGGGAGACCCAGTACTTC.